The rows below give T cell receptor beta chains drawn from one sample of a study of CD8 T cells in ankylosing spondylitis. TCRdb re-called the 5' RACE reads through MiXCR, storing one row per CDR3 protein. The sample contains hundreds of thousands of distinct CDR3 sequences, roughly 12% of which appear only once. Sequenced: blood, either unsorted or a sorted T cell fraction (not recorded which). These receptors all stem from a male donor with ankylosing spondylitis. CDR3s include the opening cysteine and the closing phenylalanine or tryptophan. The D gene is left open where the match is weak. Only some rows state a clone size, as once, few, many or a class for expanded clones.

j_call,d_call,clone_size,v_call,cdr3_nt,cdr3_aa
TRBJ2-1,TRBD1,.,TRBV7-9,TGTGCCAGCAGCCGGGACAGGGGCTTTACCTACAATGAGCAGTTCTTC,CASSRDRGFTYNEQFF
TRBJ2-5,TRBD2,.,TRBV20-1,TGCAGTGCTAGCTCGGGACTAGCGGGAGTTAGTGAGACCCAGTACTTC,CSASSGLAGVSETQYF
TRBJ1-5,.,few,TRBV6-2/TRBV6-3,TGTGCCAGCAGTTACGGGTCCCTCAGTGATCAGCCCCAGCATTTT,CASSYGSLSDQPQHF
TRBJ2-1,.,few,TRBV18,TGTGCCAGCTCACCACCGCCTTACTCCTACAATGAGCAGTTCTTC,CASSPPPYSYNEQFF
TRBJ1-2,.,few,TRBV3-1,TGTGCCAGCAGCCACCGGTCAAGGGGCTACACCTTC,CASSHRSRGYTF
TRBJ2-4,.,few,TRBV30,TGTGCCTGGAAAGACAGCCCTAACATTCAGTACTTC,CAWKDSPNIQYF
TRBJ1-1,.,.,TRBV5-1,TGCGCCAGCAGCCCAGACCCTTACACTGAAGCTTTCTTT,CASSPDPYTEAFF
TRBJ1-5,TRBD1,many,TRBV12-5,TGTGCTAGTGGTTTGGTCGTGGGGACAGCTTATAGCAATCAGCCCCAGCATTTT,CASGLVVGTAYSNQPQHF
TRBJ1-2,.,few,TRBV20-1,TGCAGTGCTAGAGGCGGGGGGGCACGTTACACCTTC,CSARGGGARYTF
TRBJ2-2,.,many,TRBV5-6,TGTGCCAGCAGCTGGGCCGGAGTGAGAACCGGGGAGCTGTTTTTT,CASSWAGVRTGELFF
TRBJ2-3,.,few,TRBV27,TGTGCCAGCAGTCGCGTGAGGGCCGGAGATACGCAGTATTTT,CASSRVRAGDTQYF
TRBJ1-6,.,few,TRBV18,TGTGCCAGCTCACCGGGTGGCAGTAATTCACCCCTCCACTTT,CASSPGGSNSPLHF
TRBJ1-4,.,.,TRBV29-1,TGCAGCGTCCGGATGGACAGCAGTAATGAAAAACTGTTTTTT,CSVRMDSSNEKLFF
TRBJ2-1,.,few,TRBV9,TGTGCCAGCAGCGCGAGGGATCCTGTCAATGAGCAGTTCTTC,CASSARDPVNEQFF
TRBJ1-2,TRBD1,few,TRBV28,TGTGCCAGCAGTTTACGGGACAGGGGCCCCGGGGGGGGCTACACCTTC,CASSLRDRGPGGGYTF
TRBJ1-2,TRBD1,few,TRBV20-1,TGCAGTGCTAGAGATCTGGCAGGGGGGGATGGCTACACCTTC,CSARDLAGGDGYTF
TRBJ2-3,.,.,TRBV3-1,TGTGCCAGCACTCTTCTAGGATCTGTTGATACGCAGTATTTT,CASTLLGSVDTQYF
TRBJ2-6,TRBD2,.,TRBV5-4,TGTGCCAGCAGCTCCGGACTAGCGGGAAACTCTGGGGCCAACGTCCTGACTTTC,CASSSGLAGNSGANVLTF
TRBJ1-6,TRBD1,few,TRBV5-6,TGTGCCAGCAGGTCACAGGGGTTGGGGAATTCACCCCTCCACTTT,CASRSQGLGNSPLHF
TRBJ2-1,TRBD2,.,TRBV20-1,TGCAGTGCTGGACTAGCGGGAGGGGATTACAATGAGCAGTTCTTC,CSAGLAGGDYNEQFF
TRBJ1-1,.,.,TRBV3-1,TGTGCCAGCAGCCATAGGTCTTATGGGACTGAAGCTTTCTTT,CASSHRSYGTEAFF
TRBJ1-6,.,few,TRBV3-1,TGTGCCAGCAGCCACCGATTAGACGCCTATAATTCACCCCTCCACTTT,CASSHRLDAYNSPLHF
TRBJ1-4,.,.,TRBV5-1,TGCGCCAGCAGCTTGGCCGGTTCAACTAATGAAAAACTGTTTTTT,CASSLAGSTNEKLFF
TRBJ2-1,.,few,TRBV5-1,TGCGCCAGCAGCTTGCTGGAGGGGGCGAGGTATGAGCAGTTCTTC,CASSLLEGARYEQFF
TRBJ2-3,TRBD1,few,TRBV6-1,TGTGCCAGCACCGGGACAGGGGGCACAGATACGCAGTATTTT,CASTGTGGTDTQYF
TRBJ1-1,.,.,TRBV30,TGTGCCTGGATTTTGCACAGGGCCACTGAAGCTTTCTTT,CAWILHRATEAFF
TRBJ2-1,TRBD2,.,TRBV27,TGTGCCAGCCAACTCGGACTAGCGGGACTGGATGAGCAGTTCTTC,CASQLGLAGLDEQFF
TRBJ1-5,.,few,TRBV7-2,TGTGCCAGCAGCTTTTTCGGGGATAGCAATCAGCCCCAGCATTTT,CASSFFGDSNQPQHF
TRBJ1-2,.,few,TRBV6-1,TGTGCCAGCAGTGAAGGAAGGACAAGGAACTATGGCTACACCTTC,CASSEGRTRNYGYTF
TRBJ1-2,.,.,TRBV5-1,TGCGCCAGCAGCTTGGTGCAGGGGACAGGCTACACCTTC,CASSLVQGTGYTF
TRBJ1-3,.,few,TRBV7-8,TGTGCCAGCAGCTTCGGACGGTCCGTCTCTGGAAACACCATATATTTT,CASSFGRSVSGNTIYF
TRBJ2-7,.,few,TRBV3-1,TGTGCCAGCAGCTATCAGACCTACGAGCAGTACTTC,CASSYQTYEQYF
TRBJ2-5,.,.,TRBV29-1,TGCAGCGTTGGTAGATTGGAAGAGACCCAGTACTTC,CSVGRLEETQYF
TRBJ2-7,.,.,TRBV2,TGTGCCAGCAGTACCTACAGGGTCCACTACGAGCAGTACTTC,CASSTYRVHYEQYF